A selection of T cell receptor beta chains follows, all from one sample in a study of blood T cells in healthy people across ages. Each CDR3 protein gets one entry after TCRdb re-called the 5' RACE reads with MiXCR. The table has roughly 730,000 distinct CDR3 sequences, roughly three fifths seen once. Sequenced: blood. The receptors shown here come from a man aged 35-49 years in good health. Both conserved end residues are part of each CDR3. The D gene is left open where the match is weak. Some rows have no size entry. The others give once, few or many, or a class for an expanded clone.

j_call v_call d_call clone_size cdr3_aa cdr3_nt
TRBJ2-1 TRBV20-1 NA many CSVGENEYNEQFF TGCAGTGTTGGGGAAAACGAATACAATGAGCAGTTCTTC
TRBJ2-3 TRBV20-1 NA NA CSARVLGRGRTDTQYF TGCAGTGCTAGAGTGCTAGGGCGGGGTCGCACAGATACGCAGTATTTT
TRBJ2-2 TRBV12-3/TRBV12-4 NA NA CASSLGGGVAGELFF TGTGCCAGCAGTTTAGGAGGTGGGGTTGCCGGGGAGCTGTTTTTT
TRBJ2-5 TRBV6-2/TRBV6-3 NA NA CASSPSGVRQYF TGTGCCAGCAGTCCATCAGGGGTTCGGCAGTACTTC
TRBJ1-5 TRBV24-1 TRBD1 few CATRDRENQPQHF TGTGCCACCAGGGACAGGGAGAATCAGCCCCAGCATTTT
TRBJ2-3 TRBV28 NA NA CASRSFLSTDTQYF TGTGCCAGCAGATCTTTTTTAAGCACAGATACGCAGTATTTT
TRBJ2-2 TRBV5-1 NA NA CASSSDTPNTGELFF TGCGCCAGCAGCTCGGACACACCGAACACCGGGGAGCTGTTTTTT
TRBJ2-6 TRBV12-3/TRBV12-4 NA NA CASRQSGEAGANVLTF TGTGCCAGCAGGCAGAGTGGGGAGGCCGGGGCCAACGTCCTGACTTTC
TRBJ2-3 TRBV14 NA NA CASSQGGLLTDTQYF TGTGCCAGCAGCCAAGGAGGGTTACTGACAGATACGCAGTATTTT
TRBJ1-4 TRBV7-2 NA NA CASSLMLQTTNEKLFF TGTGCCAGCAGCTTAATGCTGCAGACAACTAATGAAAAACTGTTTTTT
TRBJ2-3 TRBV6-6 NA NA CASASPDTQYF TGTGCCAGCGCCAGTCCAGATACGCAGTATTTT
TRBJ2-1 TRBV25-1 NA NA CASSPQDEQFF TGTGCCAGCAGTCCCCAGGATGAGCAGTTCTTC
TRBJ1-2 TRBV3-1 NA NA CASSQVALGYTF TGTGCCAGCAGCCAAGTCGCCTTAGGCTACACCTTC
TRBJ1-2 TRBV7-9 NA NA CASSLGSAIYGYTF TGTGCCAGCAGCTTAGGTTCAGCGATCTATGGCTACACCTTC
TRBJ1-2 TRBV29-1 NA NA CSVEEGAGYGYTF TGCAGCGTTGAAGAGGGGGCCGGCTATGGCTACACCTTC
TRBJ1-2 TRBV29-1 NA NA CSVEDQGGGGYTF TGCAGCGTTGAAGATCAAGGAGGTGGTGGCTACACCTTC